These 23 T cell receptor beta chains came from one sample sequenced in a study of blood T cells in healthy people across ages. A sample-barcoded 5' primer and a J-beta primer mix were used in a second PCR of roughly 7 to 11 cycles. TCRdb independently ran MiXCR on the 5' RACE reads; one entry per CDR3 protein. This sample has about 1.8 million distinct CDR3 sequences, with about 50% found just once. Sequencing was done on a sample of blood. These receptors were obtained from a woman aged 35 to 49 in good health.

The V gene is TRBV12-3 or TRBV12-4, the J gene TRBJ2-5, with 7 nucleotides matching TRBD1. The CDR3 extends over 15 amino acids. After removal of 7 bases from V and 0 bases from J, the junction contained 8 bases not matched to a gene. The CDR3 protein is CASTRRTGDQETQYF. In DNA, the CDR3 is TGTGCCAGCACCAGAAGGACAGGTGACCAAGAGACCCAGTACTTC.

V is TRBV5-5 and J is TRBJ2-4; the match to TRBD2 covers 10 bases. From germline, CDR1 is SGHKS and CDR2 YYEKEE (reference sequence). This CDR3 is 18 amino acids long. V was clipped by 0 bases and J by 0 bases; unmatched bases: 6. DNA of the CDR3: TGTGCCAGCAGCTTGGCTAGCGGGGGCGCCTTAGCCAAAAACATTCAGTACTTC. Its translation: CASSLASGGALAKNIQYF.

The rearrangement joins TRBV13 to TRBJ2-4; 8 bases are a match to TRBD1. The CDR3 has 15 amino acids. Germline CDR1 PRHDT, CDR2 FYEKMQ (reference sequence). After removal of 5 bases from V and 6 bases from J, the junction contained 9 bases not matched to a gene. The CDR3 loop is CASSPGTGQGNIQYF. CDR3 sequence (DNA): TGTGCCAGCAGCCCAGGGACAGGTCAAGGAAACATTCAGTACTTC.

The V call is TRBV7-8, the J call TRBJ2-7; the match to TRBD2 covers 8 bases. J lost 4 bases, V lost 5 bases, and 13 bases had no gene match. Looked up from germline, CDR1 is SGHVS and CDR2 is FQNEAQ. This CDR3 has 16 amino acids. The CDR3 here is CASSRPASGLLYEQYF. The DNA of the CDR3 is TGTGCCAGCAGCAGGCCGGCTAGCGGGCTTTTATACGAGCAGTACTTC.

The chain couples TRBV28 to TRBJ2-1, with 7 positions matching TRBD1. Per germline, CDR1 MDHEN and CDR2 SYDVKM. CDR3 length: 11 amino acids. With V trimmed by 4 bases and J by 12 bases, 3 bases remained unmatched. DNA for the CDR3: TGTGCCAGCAGTTCACAGGGGAGGCAGTTCTTC. Its translation is CASSSQGRQFF.

This chain connects TRBV3-1 to TRBJ2-5; 7 bases are a match to TRBD2. Germline-derived CDR1 and CDR2 are LGHDT and YNNKEL (reference sequence). The CDR3 runs to 17 residues. The V gene end was trimmed by 7 bases and the J gene end by 2 bases; junction bases not matched to a gene: 16. CDR3 sequence: CASTIGWVAGSQETQYF. CDR3 in DNA: TGTGCCAGCACCATAGGCTGGGTAGCGGGTTCTCAAGAGACCCAGTACTTC.

This clonotype was seen just once. V gene TRBV2 combines with J gene TRBJ2-5, with TRBD2 matching 8 bases. V lost 7 bases, J lost 3 bases, and 10 bases stayed unmatched. Germline V gene lookup returns CDR1 SNHLY and CDR2 FYNNEI. This CDR3 comprises 15 residues. As DNA, the CDR3 is TGTGCCAGCAAAGGCGGCGGGGGGCCAAAAGAGACCCAGTACTTC. Its translation is CASKGGGGPKETQYF.

The chain uses TRBV6-2 or TRBV6-3 and TRBJ2-4, with D possibly being TRBD1 (5 bases). The J call is uncertain, as TRBJ2-7 better fits the DNA end. The CDR3 runs to 13 residues. Germline V lookup: CDR1 MNHEY, CDR2 SVGEGT. CDR3 protein: CASSKGAAYEQYF. CDR3 DNA: TGTGCCAGCAGTAAAGGGGCAGCCTACGAGCAGTACTTC.

This chain connects TRBV4-2 to TRBJ2-1, with D perhaps TRBD1 (5 bases). CDR1 and CDR2 from the germline V gene are LGHNA and YNFKEQ. Trimming shortened V by 8 bases and J by 12 bases, and 14 bases separated the two germline ends. The CDR3 loop spans 11 amino acids. This CDR3 reads CASGAGLGQFF. DNA of the CDR3: TGTGCCAGCGGAGCAGGGTTAGGGCAGTTCTTC.

The chain employs TRBV6-6 and TRBJ2-2; possible D gene TRBD2, 7 bases. CDR1 is MNHNY, CDR2 SVGAGI, per germline (reference sequence). Trimming shortened V by 5 bases and J by 6 bases, and 13 bases separated the two germline ends. The CDR3 runs to 14 residues. This CDR3 reads CASSLKGGPGELFF. The CDR3 nucleotides read TGTGCCAGCAGTCTGAAGGGGGGGCCCGGGGAGCTGTTTTTT.

This clonotype was seen a handful of times. The V call is TRBV12-3 or TRBV12-4, the J call TRBJ2-1; 12 bases align to TRBD2. This CDR3 is 16 amino acids long. The junction had 11 bases not matched to a gene; V was cut back by 5 bases and J by 9 bases. CDR3 protein: CASSPVLAGGGGEQFF. Written as DNA, the CDR3 is TGTGCCAGCAGTCCCGTGCTAGCGGGGGGGGGTGGTGAGCAGTTCTTC.

This clonotype was found once. The chain combines TRBV20-1 with TRBJ2-5, with 11 bases matching TRBD2. There are 14 residues in the CDR3. Germline V gene sequence: CDR1 DFQATT, CDR2 SNEGSKA (reference sequence). V was pared by 8 bases and J by 5 bases, with 10 bases of the junction left unmatched. The CDR3 loop reads CSLPTSGARETQYF. In DNA form, the CDR3 reads TGCAGTCTCCCGACTAGCGGGGCGCGTGAGACCCAGTACTTC.

This clonotype was recorded a few times. The chain joins TRBV20-1 to TRBJ1-2; tentative D call: TRBD1 (5 bases). Trimming cost V 4 bases and J 3 bases, with 24 bases left between them. The germline V gene has CDR1 DFQATT and CDR2 SNEGSKA (reference sequence). The CDR3 totals 17 residues. The CDR3: CSAIHPGRSVRYYGYTF. The CDR3 nucleotides read TGCAGTGCTATACATCCGGGACGGAGTGTCCGTTACTATGGCTACACCTTC.

This clonotype turned up a few times. The V gene is TRBV9, the J gene TRBJ2-1, with 9 bases lining up with TRBD2. This CDR3 has 17 amino acids. After removal of 0 bases from V and 4 bases from J, the junction contained 8 bases not matched to a gene. CDR1 SGDLS and CDR2 YYNGEE come from the germline V gene. For the CDR3, the DNA is TGTGCCAGCAGCGTAGCTGTAGCGGGGGAAGCTTACAATGAGCAGTTCTTC. Its protein product is CASSVAVAGEAYNEQFF.

The J gene is TRBJ2-1, the V gene TRBV21-1; the D segment call TRBD1 is taken from the table without a DNA check. TRBV21-1 is a listed pseudogene. CDR3 length: 16 amino acids. The CDR3 sequence is CASRSGEGGALDEQFF. The CDR3 DNA reads as TGTGCCAGCAGATCGGGAGAGGGTGGGGCTTTGGATGAGCAGTTCTTC.

This clonotype has more than one count but fewer than ten. The chain carries TRBV20-1 and TRBJ2-1; 10 bases map to TRBD2. Losses at the gene ends were 6 bases for V and 10 bases for J; bases not matched to a gene: 12. In germline, CDR1 is DFQATT, CDR2 SNEGSKA (reference sequence). CDR3 length: 14 amino acids. The CDR3 DNA reads TGCAGTGCCCCCCTGTCTAGCGGGGGAGCAGAGCAGTTCTTC. Amino acids: CSAPLSSGGAEQFF.

Only a few counts were recorded for this clonotype. J is TRBJ1-1 and V is TRBV12-3 or TRBV12-4; D is unresolved. There are 13 residues in the CDR3. The germline V and J ends were trimmed by 3 bases and 0 bases, with 5 bases remaining between them. The CDR3 nucleotides read TGTGCCAGCAGTTTTACAGTGAACACTGAAGCTTTCTTT. Translating it yields CASSFTVNTEAFF.

V usage is TRBV6-2 or TRBV6-3 and J usage is TRBJ2-1; D is unresolved. This CDR3 region has 14 residues. The V and J ends lost 0 bases and 12 bases respectively, with 15 bases between them. Germline V lookup: CDR1 MNHEY, CDR2 SVGEGT. The CDR3 spells CASSYSGRPRVQFF. The DNA for the CDR3 is TGTGCCAGCAGTTACTCGGGCAGGCCAAGGGTGCAGTTCTTC.

A remark on this clonotype: The junction differs from germline at one of its ends, possibly a read error. The V call is TRBV15, the J call TRBJ2-1, with D possibly being TRBD1 (6 bases). Germline V gene lookup returns CDR1 LNHNV and CDR2 YYDKDF (reference sequence). The CDR3 covers 16 residues. CDR3 coding DNA: TGTGCCACCAGGAGAGTGCCCTTGAGGGGGTCGGATGAGCAGTTCTTC. Protein: CATRRVPLRGSDEQFF.

With regard to this clonotype: Compared with germline, one end of the junction differs, possibly owing to a read error. This chain joins TRBV7-7 and TRBJ2-5; D remains ambiguous. This CDR3 is 13 amino acids long. The germline V gene has CDR1 SSHAT and CDR2 FNYEAQ (reference sequence). The CDR3 region is CASSLIGFETQYF. Written as DNA, the CDR3 is TGTGCTAGCAGCTTAATAGGGTTTGAGACCCAGTACTTC.

The rearrangement links TRBV3-1 to TRBJ2-4; D is unclear. The J call may not be correct, given that the DNA end is closer to TRBJ2-7. This CDR3 contains 12 residues. Germline V lookup: CDR1 LGHDT, CDR2 YNNKEL (reference sequence). CDR3 protein: CASSQEPGEQYF. The CDR3 DNA follows: TGTGCCAGCAGCCAGGAACCGGGCGAGCAGTACTTC.

The V gene is TRBV4-3, the J gene TRBJ2-4; 14 positions agree with TRBD2. The DNA end is a closer match to TRBJ2-5, so the J assignment may be wrong. The CDR3 contains 17 residues. Germline CDR1 is LGHNA and CDR2 is YSLEER. The CDR3 reads CASSQTSGGALGETQYF. The CDR3 bases are TGCGCCAGCAGCCAGACTAGCGGGGGGGCCCTTGGAGAGACCCAGTACTTC.

The chain joins TRBV5-1 to TRBJ2-7; no clear D. The germline V gene has CDR1 SGHRS and CDR2 YFSETQ. CDR3 size: 13 residues. With 4 bases removed from V and 0 bases from J, the gap between germline ends came to 8 bases. In DNA form, the CDR3 reads TGCGCCAGCAGCAAACTGGACTCCTACGAGCAGTACTTC. Encoded protein: CASSKLDSYEQYF.